Sequencing of this TCR beta chain was carried out in a study of blood T cell repertoires in COVID-19. At the level of the study: T cells, B-cell-depleted T cells, or PBMCs provided the cDNA or gDNA that served as material.

Profiling relied on immunoSEQ multiplex PCR, and the TCRdb table lists in-frame clones only, not all of them. In the table there are tens of thousands of clones, 70% to 80% of which are singletons. This clone has only one observation. The sequence derives from a man in his sixties with acute or convalescent COVID-19. The sample was peripheral blood.

The CDR3 reads CASRPGSSQGQPQHF. The CDR3 DNA reads TGCGCCAGCAGGCCAGGCTCATCACAGGGCCAGCCCCAGCATTTT. The chain joins TRBV5-1 to TRBJ1-5, with a possible D match to TRBD1 (6 bases). The germline V and J ends were trimmed by 5 bases and 7 bases, with 19 bases remaining between them. The CDR3 totals 15 residues. CDR1 and CDR2 from the germline V gene are SGHRS and YFSETQ.